Shown below are 8 T cell receptor beta chains from a single sample sequenced in a study of yellow fever vaccine responses in identical twins. Using its own MiXCR run on the RT-PCR reads, TCRdb lists one record per CDR3 protein. Of 3,200 or so distinct CDR3 sequences in the sample, around 83% are singletons; the top ten hold under 7%. The source material was T cells from blood (PBMCs), unsorted or a sorted subset (not recorded which), sampled before or after yellow fever vaccination (not recorded which). All receptors derive from a woman between 18 and 30 years old who received the yellow fever vaccine.

This clonotype appeared once. The chain couples TRBV10-3 to TRBJ2-1, with D perhaps matching TRBD2 (5 bases). Trimming took 0 bases from V and 0 from J, leaving 9 bases between them. The CDR3 sequence is 16 residues long. Germline V gene data show CDR1 as ENHRY and CDR2 as SYGVKD. The CDR3 protein is CAISESLATSYNEQFF. CDR3 sequence (DNA): TGTGCCATCAGTGAGTCGCTAGCCACCTCCTACAATGAGCAGTTCTTC.

This clonotype was seen a handful of times. The chain uses TRBV20-1 and TRBJ2-1, with a possible D match to TRBD1 (5 bases). Between the trimmed V and J ends, which lost 7 bases and 7 bases, there was a span of 14 bases. Germline values: CDR1 DFQATT, CDR2 SNEGSKA (reference sequence). CDR3 length: 12 residues. For the CDR3, the DNA is TGCAGTGTAAGCGTCAGGGAAAATGAGCAGTTCTTC. This sequence encodes CSVSVRENEQFF.

This clonotype was counted a few times. V and J are TRBV4-3 and TRBJ1-1; D might be TRBD1 (6 bases). Per germline, CDR1 LGHNA and CDR2 YSLEER. The CDR3 has 15 residues. Between the trimmed V and J ends, which lost 4 bases and 2 bases, there was a span of 14 bases. CDR3 amino acids: CASSPYQQGNTEAFF. DNA for the CDR3: TGCGCCAGCAGCCCGTATCAACAGGGAAACACTGAAGCTTTCTTT.

The rearrangement joins TRBV29-1 to TRBJ2-1; TRBD2 agrees at 7 bases. CDR3 length equals 12 residues. Germline CDR1 SQVTM, CDR2 ANQGSEA. The trim removed 6 bases at V and 9 bases at J, leaving 8 bases unmatched. CDR3: CSVYWSGGEQFF. Here the CDR3 DNA reads TGCAGCGTGTACTGGTCGGGGGGTGAGCAGTTCTTC.

The chain is built from TRBV6-1 and TRBJ2-3; 9 bases line up with TRBD1. The CDR3 spans 16 residues. Unmatched junction bases numbered 9, after V lost 5 bases and J lost 3 bases. Germline V gives CDR1 MNHNS, CDR2 SASEGT. This CDR3 is CASSQTPGQGTDTQYF. The CDR3 DNA is TGTGCCAGCAGTCAAACCCCGGGACAGGGTACAGATACGCAGTATTTT.

The J gene is TRBJ2-1, the V gene TRBV2; 16 nucleotides line up with TRBD2. Unmatched junction bases numbered 4, after V lost 3 bases and J lost 8 bases. Germline CDR1 is SNHLY and CDR2 is FYNNEI. The CDR3 runs 16 residues. Written as DNA, the CDR3 is TGTGCCAGCAGTGAGGGACTAGCGGGAGGGATGGATGAGCAGTTCTTC. Its protein is CASSEGLAGGMDEQFF.

The V and J genes are TRBV4-3 and TRBJ1-2; perhaps TRBD1 as D (5 bases). Germline loops: CDR1 LGHNA, CDR2 YSLEER. Trimming pared 0 bases from V and 4 bases from J, leaving 12 bases between. This CDR3 is built from 15 residues. The CDR3 is CASSQERDLLYGYTF. The CDR3 nucleotides read TGCGCCAGCAGCCAAGAACGGGACCTCCTCTATGGCTACACCTTC.

This clonotype was recorded only once. The rearrangement joins TRBV10-3 to TRBJ2-1; perhaps TRBD2 as D (6 bases). Between the trimmed V and J ends, which lost 6 bases and 0 bases, there was a span of 12 bases. The V gene's germline CDR1 is ENHRY and CDR2 SYGVKD. The CDR3 is 15 amino acids. CDR3 sequence reads: CAISDSGSSYNEQFF. The CDR3 DNA reads as TGTGCCATCAGCGATAGCGGCAGCTCCTACAATGAGCAGTTCTTC.